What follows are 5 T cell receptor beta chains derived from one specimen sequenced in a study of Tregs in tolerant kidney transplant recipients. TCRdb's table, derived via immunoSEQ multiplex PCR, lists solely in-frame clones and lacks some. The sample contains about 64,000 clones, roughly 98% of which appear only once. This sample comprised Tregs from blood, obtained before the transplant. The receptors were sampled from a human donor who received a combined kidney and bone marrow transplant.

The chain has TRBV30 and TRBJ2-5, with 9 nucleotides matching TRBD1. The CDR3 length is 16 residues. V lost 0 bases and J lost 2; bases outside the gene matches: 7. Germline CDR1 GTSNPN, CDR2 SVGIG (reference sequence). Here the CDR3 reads CAWSVTGGAGQETQYF. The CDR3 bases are TGTGCCTGGAGTGTAACAGGGGGCGCAGGTCAAGAGACCCAGTACTTC.

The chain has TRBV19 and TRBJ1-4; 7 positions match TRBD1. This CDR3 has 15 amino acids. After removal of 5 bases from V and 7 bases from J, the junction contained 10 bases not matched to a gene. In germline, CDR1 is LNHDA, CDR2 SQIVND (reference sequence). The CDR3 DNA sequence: TGTGCCAGTAGTGCGCGGACAGGTTGGAGTGAAAAACTGTTTTTT. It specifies CASSARTGWSEKLFF.

CDR3: CASSLGYRGYTF. The CDR3, as DNA: TGTGCCAGCAGCTTGGGATATCGGGGCTACACCTTC. The rearrangement joins TRBV5-4 to TRBJ1-2; D call uncertain. Germline V gives CDR1 SGHNT, CDR2 YYREEE (reference sequence). The length of the CDR3 is 12 residues. Trimming removed 0 bases from V and 8 bases from J, with 8 bases in between.

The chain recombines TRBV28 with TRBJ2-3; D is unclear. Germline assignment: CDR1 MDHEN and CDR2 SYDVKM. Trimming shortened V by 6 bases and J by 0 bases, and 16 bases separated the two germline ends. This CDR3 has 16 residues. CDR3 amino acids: CASSPPKLLSTDTQYF. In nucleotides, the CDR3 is TGTGCCAGCAGCCCCCCCAAACTATTAAGCACAGATACGCAGTATTTT.

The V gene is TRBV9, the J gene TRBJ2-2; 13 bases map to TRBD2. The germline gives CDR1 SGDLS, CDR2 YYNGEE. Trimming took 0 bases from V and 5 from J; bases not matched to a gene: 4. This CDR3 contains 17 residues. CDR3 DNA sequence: TGTGCCAGCAGCGTAGATCTGGGACTAGCGGGGACCGGGGAGCTGTTTTTT. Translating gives CASSVDLGLAGTGELFF.